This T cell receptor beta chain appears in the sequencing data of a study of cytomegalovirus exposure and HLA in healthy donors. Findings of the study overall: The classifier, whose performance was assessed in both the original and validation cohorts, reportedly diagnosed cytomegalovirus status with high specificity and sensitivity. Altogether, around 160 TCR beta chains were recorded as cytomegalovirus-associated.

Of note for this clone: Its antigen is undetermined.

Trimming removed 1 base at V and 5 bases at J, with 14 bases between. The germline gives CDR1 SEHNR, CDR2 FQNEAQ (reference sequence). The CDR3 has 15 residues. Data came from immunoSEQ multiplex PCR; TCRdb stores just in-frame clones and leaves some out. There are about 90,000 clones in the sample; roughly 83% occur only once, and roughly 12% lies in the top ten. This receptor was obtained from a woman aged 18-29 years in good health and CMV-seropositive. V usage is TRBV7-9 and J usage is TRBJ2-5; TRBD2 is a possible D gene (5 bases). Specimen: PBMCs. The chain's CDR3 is CASSLERAGLETQYF. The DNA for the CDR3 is TGTGCCAGCAGCTTAGAAAGGGCAGGACTCGAGACCCAGTACTTC.